This is a list of T cell receptor beta chains from one sample in a study of OX40 agonist ivuxolimab in advanced cancers. Data came from immunoSEQ multiplex PCR; TCRdb stores just in-frame clones and leaves some out. In the table there are approximately 81,000 clones, roughly 91% of which are singletons. The specimen was CD4+ or CD8+ T cells sorted from blood, collected in a trial of the OX40 agonist ivuxolimab. The receptors originated from an adult with an advanced solid tumor such as melanoma, head and neck, liver or kidney cancer. Both conserved end residues are part of each CDR3. Fields, in order: J gene, clone size, V gene, CDR3 length, D gene, CDR3 DNA, CDR3 protein. A D gene is named only where the DNA matches it firmly. Rows give clone size only sometimes, using once, few, many, or a class for an expanded clone.

TRBJ2-7 | . | TRBV6-5 | 15 | . | TGTGCCAGCAGTCCCGCCGGCAGGGCCGCCTACGAGCAGTACTTC | CASSPAGRAAYEQYF
TRBJ1-2 | . | TRBV15 | 15 | . | TGTGCCACCAGCAGGTCGGGATCCTTAAGCTATGGCTACACCTTC | CATSRSGSLSYGYTF
TRBJ1-1 | . | TRBV7-9 | 16 | . | TGTGCCAGCAGCCCCGGGTGGGTCAGTCTGAACACTGAAGCTTTCTTT | CASSPGWVSLNTEAFF
TRBJ1-1 | once | TRBV5-1 | 14 | . | TGCGCCAGCAGCTTGGACGCCTCGAACACTGAAGCTTTCTTT | CASSLDASNTEAFF
TRBJ2-3 | . | TRBV9 | 14 | . | TGTGCCAGCAGCGTTAATGGTGGTATAGATACGCAGTATTTT | CASSVNGGIDTQYF
TRBJ1-4 | . | TRBV6-5 | 13 | TRBD1 | TGTGCCAGCAGTCGGGACAGGGCTGAAAAACTGTTTTTT | CASSRDRAEKLFF
TRBJ1-6 | . | TRBV5-6 | 16 | . | TGTGCCAGCTCCTTGCGACAGTCCTCCTATAATTCACCCCTCCACTTT | CASSLRQSSYNSPLHF
TRBJ1-2 | . | TRBV9 | 15 | TRBD1 | TGTGCCAGCAGCCAAAGCGGACAGGGGGCGCAGGGCTACACCTTC | CASSQSGQGAQGYTF
TRBJ1-4 | . | TRBV19 | 15 | . | TGTGCCAGTAGTTTCAAATCGGGGGCTGGGGAAAAACTGTTTTTT | CASSFKSGAGEKLFF
TRBJ1-1 | . | TRBV6-6 | 14 | . | TGTGCCATCAAACAGGGTGGGATAAACACTGAAGCTTTCTTT | CAIKQGGINTEAFF